This paragraph reports one T cell receptor (beta chain). These data belong to a study of blood T cell repertoires in COVID-19. The overall study: T cells, B-cell-depleted T cells, or PBMCs provided the cDNA or gDNA that served as material.

In the original processing: Cell counts per sample came from amplifying reference gene primers. Using immunoSEQ multiplex PCR, the repertoire was profiled, and TCRdb retains in-frame clones only, with some absent. Clone size and V and J calls were adopted from that table, with D and trimming inferred from the DNA. The table records roughly 480,000 clones, roughly nine tenths of them present only once. This CDR3 has 15 residues. Germline-derived CDR1 and CDR2 are SGHDT and YYEEEE. Trimming cost V 0 bases and J 5 bases, with 14 bases left between them. The chain has TRBV5-6 and TRBJ1-1, with D uncertain. The clonotype originates from a man younger than 30 with COVID-19, enrolled during active disease. Sequenced material: peripheral blood. CDR3 residues: CASSLVRGPGTEAFF. Here the CDR3 DNA reads TGTGCCAGCAGCTTGGTTCGGGGTCCCGGGACTGAAGCTTTCTTT.